This TCR beta chain was captured by sequencing in a study of relationships among human T cell subsets. The table lists this clonotype with a count of one. What it binds is unknown. From germline, CDR1 is LNHDA and CDR2 SQIVND (reference sequence). The length of the CDR3 is 15 residues. The ends were cut back, 1 base at V and 6 bases at J, with 16 bases in the middle. From mRNA, alpha and beta CDR3 regions were amplified using semiquantitative ARM-PCR. Tagged nested gene-specific primers were used first, then communal superprimers amplified exponentially. TCRdb processed the multiplex PCR reads anew with MiXCR; each CDR3 protein has one entry. The sample has a few thousand distinct CDR3 sequences, 50% to 70% seen once. Study outcomes and limitations: Many CDR3s were shared across Th1, Th2 and regulatory subsets. Regulatory and Th2 subsets had few clones over 100 reads, unlike CD8+ cytotoxic cells.

Anti-CD4 multisort beads removed cells negatively, then anti-CD8 beads positively selected CD8+ T cells. The TCR sequence derives from a man aged 35-49 years in good health. The chain is built from TRBV19 and TRBJ2-7; possibly TRBD2 for D (5 bases). The specimen was CD8+ T cells sorted from blood. CDR3 loop: CASSIGGGGRIEQYF. As DNA, the CDR3 is TGTGCCAGTAGTATAGGAGGAGGCGGTCGTATCGAGCAGTACTTC. The variable domain in full, completed from reference TRBV19 and TRBJ2-7, reads DGGITQSPKYLFRKEGQNVTLSCEQNLNHDAMYWYRQDPGQGLRLIYYSQIVNDFQKGDIAEGYSVSREKKESFPLTVTSAQKNPTAFYLCASSIGGGGRIEQYFGPGTRLTVT.